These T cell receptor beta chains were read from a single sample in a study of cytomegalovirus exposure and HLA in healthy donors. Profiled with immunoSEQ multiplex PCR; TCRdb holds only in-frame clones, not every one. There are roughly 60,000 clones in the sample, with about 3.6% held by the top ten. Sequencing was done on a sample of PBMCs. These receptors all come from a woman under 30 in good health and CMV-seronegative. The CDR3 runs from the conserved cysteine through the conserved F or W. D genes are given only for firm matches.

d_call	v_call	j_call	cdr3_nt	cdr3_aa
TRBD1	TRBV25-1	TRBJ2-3	TGTGCCAGCACGAGCGACAGGGTAACCACAGATACGCAGTATTTT	CASTSDRVTTDTQYF
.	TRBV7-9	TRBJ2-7	TGTGCCAGCAGCCCGTATGTGGGGGGGCCCCACGAGCAGTACTTC	CASSPYVGGPHEQYF
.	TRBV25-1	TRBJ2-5	TGTGCCAGCAGTGAGGGGGCCGTAGAGACCCAGTACTTC	CASSEGAVETQYF
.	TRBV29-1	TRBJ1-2	TGCAGCGTTGTGGACGGGCGGGGGACTTATGGCTACACCTTC	CSVVDGRGTYGYTF
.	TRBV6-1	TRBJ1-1	TGTGCCAGCAGTTTATCAGGGGCTGGGGGTGCTGAAGCTTTCTTT	CASSLSGAGGAEAFF
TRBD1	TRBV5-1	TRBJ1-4	TGCGCCAGCAGCATAGGACAGGGCGGTGAAAAACTGTTTTTT	CASSIGQGGEKLFF
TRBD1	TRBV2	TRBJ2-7	TGTGCCAGCTGGGGGGACAGGATGGGGTACGAGCAGTACTTC	CASWGDRMGYEQYF
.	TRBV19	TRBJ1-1	TGTGCCAGTAGTAAGGTCGGGGGTTATGCTTTCTTT	CASSKVGGYAFF
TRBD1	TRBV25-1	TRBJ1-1	TGTGCCAGCACCCCCTACGGACAGGGAGACACTGAAGCTTTCTTT	CASTPYGQGDTEAFF
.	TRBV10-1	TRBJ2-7	TGCGCCAGCAGTGCCGATTCGTCGCGGGACGAGCAGTACTTC	CASSADSSRDEQYF
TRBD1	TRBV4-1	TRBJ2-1	TGCGCCAGCAGCCAGGCGGGACAGGGAGACAATGAGCAGTTCTTC	CASSQAGQGDNEQFF
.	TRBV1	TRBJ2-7	TGCACCAGCAGCCAAGGAGCGGGGGTAGCCTCGGTTAAGTCCTACGAGCAGTACTTC	CTSSQGAGVASVKSYEQYF
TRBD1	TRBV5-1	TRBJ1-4	TGCGCCAGCAGCCCTATCCCGACAGGGGACGTGGAAAAACTGTTTTTT	CASSPIPTGDVEKLFF
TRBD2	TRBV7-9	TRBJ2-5	TGTGCCAGCAGCTTAGCAGGGACTAGCGGGAGTGAGACCCAGTACTTC	CASSLAGTSGSETQYF
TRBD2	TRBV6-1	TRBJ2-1	TGTGCCAGCAGTGTCAGCGGGGGGCTAAATGAGCAGTTCTTC	CASSVSGGLNEQFF
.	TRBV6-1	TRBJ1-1	TGTGCCAGCAGCGACTTTCTACGGTTGAACACTGAAGCTTTCTTT	CASSDFLRLNTEAFF
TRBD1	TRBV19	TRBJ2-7	TGTGCCAGTAGTTTTCGGACAGGGTTCTCCTACGAGCAGTACTTC	CASSFRTGFSYEQYF
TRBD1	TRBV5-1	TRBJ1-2	TGCGCCAGCAGCTTGGCGGGACAGGTGGAAGGCTACACCTTC	CASSLAGQVEGYTF
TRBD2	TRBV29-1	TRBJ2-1	TGCAGCGTTGTGGGGGCTAGCGGGTCGTCTGAGCAGTTCTTC	CSVVGASGSSEQFF
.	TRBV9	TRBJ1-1	TGTGCCAGCAGCGTAGGTGCCCAGGTTGCGAACACTGAAGCTTTCTTT	CASSVGAQVANTEAFF
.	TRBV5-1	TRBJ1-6	TGCGCCAGCAGCTTGCTTATGAATTCACCCCTCCACTTT	CASSLLMNSPLHF
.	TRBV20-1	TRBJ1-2	TGCAGTGCTAGAGACGTTAATGGCTACACCTTC	CSARDVNGYTF
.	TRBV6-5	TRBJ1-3	TGTGCCAGCAGTTACCGACAGTTCTCTGGAAACACCATATATTTT	CASSYRQFSGNTIYF
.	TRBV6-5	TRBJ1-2	TGTGCCAGCAGTTACGGCGGCTCTAACTATGGCTACACCTTC	CASSYGGSNYGYTF
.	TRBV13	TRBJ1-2	TGTGCCAGCAGCCTACAAGGGAGAGGCTACACCTTC	CASSLQGRGYTF
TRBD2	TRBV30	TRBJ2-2	TGTGCCTGGAGTGTAGGGCTAGCGGGTAACACCGGGGAGCTGTTTTTT	CAWSVGLAGNTGELFF
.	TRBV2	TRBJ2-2	TGTGCCAGCAAACAGGGGGAGGGCACCGGGGAGCTGTTTTTT	CASKQGEGTGELFF
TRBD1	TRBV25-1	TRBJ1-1	TGTGCCAGCAGTGACCTCGGACAGGGGTGGAACACTGAAGCTTTCTTT	CASSDLGQGWNTEAFF
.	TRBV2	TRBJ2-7	TGTGCCAGCCGGAGGACAGCCTCCTACGAGCAGTACTTC	CASRRTASYEQYF
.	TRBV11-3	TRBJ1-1	TGTGCCAGCAGCTTAGACGACTCACTGAACACTGAAGCTTTCTTT	CASSLDDSLNTEAFF
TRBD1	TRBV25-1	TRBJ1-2	TGTGCCAGCAGGGGACAGGGGTATGGCTACACCTTC	CASRGQGYGYTF
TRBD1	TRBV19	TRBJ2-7	TGTGCCAGTAGTATGGGACAGGGCGGAGGCGAGCAGTACTTC	CASSMGQGGGEQYF
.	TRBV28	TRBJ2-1	TGTGCCAGCAGTCTCCAGTACAATGAGCAGTTCTTC	CASSLQYNEQFF
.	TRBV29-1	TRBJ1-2	TGCAGCGTTGCCAGGATGAGTTATGGCTACACCTTC	CSVARMSYGYTF
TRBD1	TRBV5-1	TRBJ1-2	TGCGCCAGCAGCCCCCTAAACAGGGGAGCTAACTATGGCTACACCTTC	CASSPLNRGANYGYTF
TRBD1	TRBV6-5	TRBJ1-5	TGTGCCAGCAGTTACGACAGGGGGCTAGGTCAGCCCCAGCATTTT	CASSYDRGLGQPQHF
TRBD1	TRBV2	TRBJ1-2	TGTGCCAGCAGCAGGGGGTGGTATGGCTACACCTTC	CASSRGWYGYTF